Presented here are 3 T cell receptor beta chains from one specimen sequenced in a study of beta chain features in type 1 diabetes. Whole-study findings and limits: The study found moderately but significantly shorter TCRB CDR3s in all four CD4+ subsets of Type 1 diabetes patients.

Since all of the isolated RNA was reverse transcribed, expressed TCRB transcripts were what got sequenced. The method was immunoSEQ multiplex PCR; TCRdb's version includes in-frame clones alone and lacks a portion of them. Among some 160,000 clones listed, around 8.3% were seen once. The antigens of these receptors remain unknown. The sample taken for sequencing was central memory CD4+ T cells from blood. Every receptor here comes from a young woman with type 1 diabetes.

This clone was observed a handful of times. This chain uses TRBV2 with TRBJ2-2, with D perhaps matching TRBD1 (6 bases). Trimming took 9 bases from V and 5 from J, leaving 16 bases between them. Germline V gene sequence: CDR1 SNHLY, CDR2 FYNNEI. CDR3 length: 14 amino acids. CDR3 DNA: TGTGCCAGTAACACAGGGCGCCTAACCGGGGAGCTGTTTTTT. Translated, it gives CASNTGRLTGELFF.

The CDR3 coding sequence is TGCGCCAGCAGCCTGGGGGCGGCAGATACGCAGTATTTT. This translates into CASSLGAADTQYF. V usage is TRBV4-1 and J usage is TRBJ2-3, with D maybe TRBD1 (6 bases). The germline gives CDR1 MGHRA, CDR2 YSYEKL. Deletions cut 4 bases from V and 4 bases from J, with 9 bases between. This CDR3 contains 13 residues.

This chain joins TRBV4-1 and TRBJ1-2; D possibly corresponds to TRBD1 (5 bases). The CDR3 length is 17 residues. In germline, CDR1 is MGHRA, CDR2 YSYEKL. The V gene lost 0 bases and the J gene lost 7 bases, with 21 bases spanning the gap. CDR3: CASSQDHPGGRQLGYTF. The CDR3 DNA reads TGCGCCAGCAGCCAAGATCATCCCGGGGGAAGACAGCTTGGCTACACCTTC.